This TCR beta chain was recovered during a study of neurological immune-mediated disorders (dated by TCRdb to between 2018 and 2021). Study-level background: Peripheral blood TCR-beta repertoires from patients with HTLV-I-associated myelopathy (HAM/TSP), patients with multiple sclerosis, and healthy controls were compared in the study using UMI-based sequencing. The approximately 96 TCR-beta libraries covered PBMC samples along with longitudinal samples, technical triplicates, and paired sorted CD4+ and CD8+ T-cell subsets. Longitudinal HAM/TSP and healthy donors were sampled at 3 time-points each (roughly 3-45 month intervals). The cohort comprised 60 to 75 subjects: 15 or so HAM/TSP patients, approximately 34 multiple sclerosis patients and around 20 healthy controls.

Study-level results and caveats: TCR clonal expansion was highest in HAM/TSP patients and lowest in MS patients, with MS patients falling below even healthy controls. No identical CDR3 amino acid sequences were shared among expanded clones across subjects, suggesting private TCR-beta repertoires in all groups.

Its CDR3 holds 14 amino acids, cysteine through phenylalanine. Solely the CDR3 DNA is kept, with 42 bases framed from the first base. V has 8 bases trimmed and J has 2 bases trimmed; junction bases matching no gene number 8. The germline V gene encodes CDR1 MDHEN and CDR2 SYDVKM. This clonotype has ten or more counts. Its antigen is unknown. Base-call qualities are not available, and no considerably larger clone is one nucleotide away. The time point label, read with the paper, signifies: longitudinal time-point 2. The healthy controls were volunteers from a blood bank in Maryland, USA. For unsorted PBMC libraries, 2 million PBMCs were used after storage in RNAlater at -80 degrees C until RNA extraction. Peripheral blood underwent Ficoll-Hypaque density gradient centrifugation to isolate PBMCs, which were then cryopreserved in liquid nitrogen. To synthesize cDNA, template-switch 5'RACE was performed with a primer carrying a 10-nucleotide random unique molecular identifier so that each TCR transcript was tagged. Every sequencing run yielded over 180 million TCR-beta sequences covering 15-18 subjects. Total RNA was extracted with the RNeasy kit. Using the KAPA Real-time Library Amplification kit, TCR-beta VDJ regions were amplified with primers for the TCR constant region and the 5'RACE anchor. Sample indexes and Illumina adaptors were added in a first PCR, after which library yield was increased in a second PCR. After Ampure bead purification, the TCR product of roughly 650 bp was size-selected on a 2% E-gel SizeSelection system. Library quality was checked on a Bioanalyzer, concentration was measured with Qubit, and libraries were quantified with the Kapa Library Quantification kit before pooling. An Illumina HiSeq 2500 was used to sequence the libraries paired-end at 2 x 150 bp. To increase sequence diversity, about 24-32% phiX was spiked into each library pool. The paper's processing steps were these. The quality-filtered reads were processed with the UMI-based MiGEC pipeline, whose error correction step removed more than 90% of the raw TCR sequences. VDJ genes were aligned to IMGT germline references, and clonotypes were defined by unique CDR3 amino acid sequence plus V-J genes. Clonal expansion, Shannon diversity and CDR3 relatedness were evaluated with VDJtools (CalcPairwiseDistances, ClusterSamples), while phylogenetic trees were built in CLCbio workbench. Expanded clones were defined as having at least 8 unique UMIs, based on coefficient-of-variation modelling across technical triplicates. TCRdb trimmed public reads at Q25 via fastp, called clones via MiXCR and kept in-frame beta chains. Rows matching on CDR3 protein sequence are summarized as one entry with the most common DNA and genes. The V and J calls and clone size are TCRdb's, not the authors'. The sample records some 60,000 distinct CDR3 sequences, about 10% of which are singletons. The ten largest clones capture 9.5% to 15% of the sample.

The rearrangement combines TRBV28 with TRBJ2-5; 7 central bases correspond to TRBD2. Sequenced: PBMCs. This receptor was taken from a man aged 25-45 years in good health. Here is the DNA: TGTGCCAGCTATCGGGGGGTGGGACAAGAGACCCAGTACTTC. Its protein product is CASYRGVGQETQYF.